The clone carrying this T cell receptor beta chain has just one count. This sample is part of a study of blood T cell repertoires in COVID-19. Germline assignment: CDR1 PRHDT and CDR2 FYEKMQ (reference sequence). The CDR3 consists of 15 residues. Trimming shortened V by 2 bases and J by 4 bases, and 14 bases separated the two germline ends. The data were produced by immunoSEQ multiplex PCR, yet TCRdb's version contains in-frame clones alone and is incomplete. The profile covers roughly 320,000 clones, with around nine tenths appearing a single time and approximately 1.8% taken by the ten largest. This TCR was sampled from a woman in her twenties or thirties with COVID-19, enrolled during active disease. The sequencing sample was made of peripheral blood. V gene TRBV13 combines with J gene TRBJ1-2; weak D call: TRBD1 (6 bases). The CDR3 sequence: CASSLMGAKSYGYTF. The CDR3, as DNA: TGTGCCAGCAGCTTAATGGGGGCGAAATCCTATGGCTACACCTTC.